The present T cell receptor beta chain was sequenced within a study of identical twins. This CDR3 is 14 amino acids long. Germline-derived CDR1 and CDR2 are SGHKS and YYEKEE (reference sequence). V shed 1 base and J shed 8 bases, with 13 bases lying between them. The cDNA had a unique molecular identifier and a template-switch universal primer site. Via MiXCR, TCRdb re-called the 5' RACE reads, giving one row per CDR3 protein. The sample lists some 600,000 distinct CDR3 sequences; roughly 7.2% were seen once. This clonotype appeared a few times. The target antigen is unknown. The study's findings and limits: The abundant beta clonotypes from cord blood had fewer insertions, and memory repertoires had none of this. Analyses of zero insertions could, in part, be confounded by invariant MAIT and iNKT cells.

These records were also assigned to another study, of yellow fever vaccine responses in identical twins.

The chain carries TRBV5-5 and TRBJ2-1; TRBD1 is a possible D gene (6 bases). Sequencing was done on a sample of PBMCs. This TCR came from a woman aged 18-29 years in good health. CDR3 region: CASSLSQGWYEQFF. DNA for the CDR3: TGTGCCAGCAGCTTGAGTCAGGGGTGGTATGAGCAGTTCTTC.